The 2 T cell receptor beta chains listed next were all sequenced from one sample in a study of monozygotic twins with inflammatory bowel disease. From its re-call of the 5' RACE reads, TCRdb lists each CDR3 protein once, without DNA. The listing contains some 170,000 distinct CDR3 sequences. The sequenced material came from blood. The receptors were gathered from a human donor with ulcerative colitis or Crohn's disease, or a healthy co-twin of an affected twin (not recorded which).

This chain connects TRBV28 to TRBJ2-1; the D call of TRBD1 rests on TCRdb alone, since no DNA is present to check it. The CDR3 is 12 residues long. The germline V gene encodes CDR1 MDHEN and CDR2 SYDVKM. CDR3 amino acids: CASSLAPVEQFF.

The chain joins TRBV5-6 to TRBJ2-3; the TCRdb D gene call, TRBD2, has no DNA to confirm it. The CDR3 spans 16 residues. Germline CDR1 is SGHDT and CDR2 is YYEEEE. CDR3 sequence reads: CASSLVLGGTTDTQYF.